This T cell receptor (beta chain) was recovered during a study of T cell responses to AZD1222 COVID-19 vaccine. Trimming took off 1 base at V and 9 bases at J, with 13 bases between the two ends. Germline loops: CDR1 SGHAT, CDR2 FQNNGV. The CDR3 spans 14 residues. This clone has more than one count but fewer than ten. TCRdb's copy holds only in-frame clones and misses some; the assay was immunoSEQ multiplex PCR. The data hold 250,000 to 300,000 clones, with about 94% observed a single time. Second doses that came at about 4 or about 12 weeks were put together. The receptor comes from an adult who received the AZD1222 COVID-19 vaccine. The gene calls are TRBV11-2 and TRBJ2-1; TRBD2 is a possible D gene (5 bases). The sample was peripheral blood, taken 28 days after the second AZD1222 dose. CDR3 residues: CASSLAGTPSEQFF. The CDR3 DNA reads TGTGCCAGCAGCTTAGCGGGAACCCCCAGTGAGCAGTTCTTC.